This entry describes one T cell receptor (beta chain). This clone's antigen is unknown. No much larger clonotype is one base removed from it; base qualities were not supplied. In the same sample, other DNA sequences code for this CDR3. This record belongs to a study of cytomegalovirus exposure and HLA in healthy donors (dated 2017 in TCRdb). Regarding the study in general: According to a later analysis, one platform produced both the roughly 120 validation repertoires and the 666 repertoires of the first cohort. The study combined high-throughput TCR immunosequencing, statistical association of individual TCRs with disease status, and machine learning to predict cytomegalovirus infection status. The study aimed to test whether cataloging public T cell receptors could reveal signatures of past pathogen exposure. Besides the first cohort of around 700 subjects, a separate validation cohort made up of over 95 different subjects was used. Overall study results and their limits: The authors suggested that the approach could potentially be generalized to other disease states and immunological phenotypes. A later analysis lacked HLA typing for the validation cohort, so it scored co-occurrence in that cohort across all 110 or so repertoires. The classifier was reported to diagnose cytomegalovirus status with high specificity and sensitivity in both the original cohort and the validation cohort. While some public TCRs were present in many individuals, most TCR sequences turned up only very rarely across donors. Of the cluster scores, about 94% were above 0 in a later analysis, which found that TCRs clustered in the first cohort also tended to co-occur in the 120 validation repertoires. The study listed over 150 TCR beta chains as associated with cytomegalovirus. A few of the identified cytomegalovirus-associated TCR beta chains were confirmed in vitro to be specific for cytomegalovirus antigens.

Donors formed part of the validation cohort, which comprised 95 to 150 subjects and was distinct from the first cohort of under 750 subjects. Between the V and J ends, shortened by 2 bases and 2 bases respectively, the junction contains 4 bases. CDR1 and CDR2, per the germline V gene, are SGHTA and FQGNSA. From the cysteine through the phenylalanine, the CDR3 covers 13 amino acids. Only CDR3 DNA remains: 39 bases, in frame from the first base. The library was generated by the immunoSEQ multiplex PCR assay. Regarding the original processing steps: To diagnose cytomegalovirus status from the catalog of TCR beta chain sequences, a statistical classification framework was built. The table comes from immuneACCESS by way of TCRdb, which keeps in-frame sequences with V and J called. Part of the clones is missing from these tables; in studies checked, under half for an unresolved V gene and the rest for unknown reasons. The DNA was the basis for D and trimming; V, J and clone size are from that table. The sample data list about 130,000 clones, and 89% of these were observed just once. About 3% of the sample rests with the top ten.

This clonotype was sampled from a man aged 25-45 years in good health and CMV-seronegative. The sequenced sample consisted of PBMCs. Here the chain combines TRBV7-2 and TRBJ1-5; the D gene identity is not certain. The DNA sequence reads TGTGCCAGCAGCTTAAGAGGCAATCAGCCCCAGCATTTT. Its protein reads: CASSLRGNQPQHF.